Shown below are 10 T cell receptor beta chains from a single sample sequenced in a study of blood T cell repertoires in COVID-19 (dated by TCRdb to the early 2020s). The receptor library was made with the immunoSEQ multiplex PCR assay. The clones in this table, taken by TCRdb from immuneACCESS, are in-frame only. Not every clone is retained; where verified, under half of the shortfall comes from an unresolved V gene, and the cause of the rest is unknown. The sample data list tens of thousands of clones, and just under 85% of these were observed just once. Jointly, the top ten make up roughly 28% of the sample. The sample taken for sequencing was peripheral blood. Receptor source: a man aged 65-85 years with acute or convalescent COVID-19.

The CDR3 DNA follows: TGTGCCAGCAGTGAAGGGGGGACAGGGTGGACTGAAGCTTTCTTT. This translates into CASSEGGTGWTEAFF. This sequence joins TRBV6-1 and TRBJ1-1; 9 nucleotides match TRBD1. V gave up 1 base and J gave up 5 bases; unmatched junction bases: 5. CDR1 is MNHNS and CDR2 is SASEGT in the germline V gene. The CDR3 contains 15 residues.

The genes are TRBV12-3 or TRBV12-4 and TRBJ2-4, with unresolved D. Trimming left V 2 bases short and J 8 bases short, with 10 bases between. The CDR3 sequence is 13 residues long. The CDR3 coding sequence is TGTGCCAGCAGTTTAAGTGGCTCAGACATTCAGTACTTC. It specifies CASSLSGSDIQYF.

The chain uses TRBV28 and TRBJ1-4; no clear D. The length of the CDR3 is 14 residues. Germline V lookup: CDR1 MDHEN, CDR2 SYDVKM. V was shortened by 6 bases and J by 10 bases, with 18 bases between the two germline ends. The CDR3 spells CASSLGWEWGKLFF. The CDR3 DNA follows: TGTGCCAGCAGCCTAGGGTGGGAGTGGGGAAAACTGTTTTTT.

The chain has TRBV5-1 and TRBJ1-1; no reliable D call. V lost 0 bases and J lost 7, with 10 bases in between. The CDR3 runs 13 residues. The germline CDR1 and CDR2 sequences are SGHRS and YFSETQ. CDR3 amino acids: CASSLGLRDEAFF. The CDR3 DNA sequence: TGCGCCAGCAGCTTGGGCCTGAGGGATGAAGCTTTCTTT.

The chain joins TRBV9 to TRBJ1-1; 7 nucleotides match TRBD1. V trimming: 1 base; J trimming: 3 bases; junction bases outside the gene matches: 3. The CDR3 consists of 14 residues. Germline loops: CDR1 SGDLS, CDR2 YYNGEE. Written as DNA, the CDR3 is TGTGCCAGCAGCGTAAGGCAGGGGGACACTGAAGCTTTCTTT. This sequence encodes CASSVRQGDTEAFF.

This chain joins TRBV28 and TRBJ1-1, with TRBD1 matching 7 bases. The CDR3 is made up of 15 amino acids. Per germline, CDR1 MDHEN and CDR2 SYDVKM. V lost 6 bases to trimming and J lost 0 bases; unmatched junction nucleotides: 7. CDR3 residues: CASRQGQFMNTEAFF. CDR3 bases: TGTGCCAGCAGGCAGGGACAGTTCATGAACACTGAAGCTTTCTTT.

The chain carries TRBV6-5 and TRBJ2-7; 7 nucleotides agree with TRBD1. The CDR3 sequence is 13 residues long. The germline V gene has CDR1 MNHEY and CDR2 SVGAGI. The V gene end was trimmed by 3 bases and the J gene end by 2 bases; junction bases not matched to a gene: 1. CDR3 sequence (DNA): TGTGCCAGCAGTTATAGGGGGCCCTACGAGCAGTACTTC. Translation gives CASSYRGPYEQYF.

The CDR3 region is CASSGGLAGGPQQYF. CDR3 sequence (DNA): TGTGCCAGCAGCGGAGGACTAGCGGGAGGGCCCCAGCAGTACTTC. The chain couples TRBV6-2 or TRBV6-3 to TRBJ2-7; 15 positions match TRBD2. The length of the CDR3 is 15 residues. The germline V gene has CDR1 MNHEY and CDR2 SVGEGT. J gave up 8 bases and V 6 bases, and 8 bases lay outside the gene matches.

Written as DNA, the CDR3 is TGTGCCACCAGTGATCCCCGGCGAGGGGGCAACACCGGGGAGCTGTTTTTT. This encodes CATSDPRRGGNTGELFF. The V call is TRBV24-1, the J call TRBJ2-2; 7 bases are a match to TRBD1. Looked up from germline, CDR1 is KGHDR and CDR2 is SFDVKD. CDR3 size: 17 residues. V shed 3 bases and J 2 bases; nucleotides not matched to a gene: 8.

This clone was seen more than once but under ten times. The chain couples TRBV6-5 to TRBJ2-1; 8 nucleotides agree with TRBD2. Germline values: CDR1 MNHEY, CDR2 SVGAGI. Unmatched junction bases numbered 10, after V lost 1 base and J lost 8 bases. The CDR3 has 16 residues. The CDR3 here is CASSYFTGLDKYEQFF. CDR3 coding DNA: TGTGCCAGCAGTTACTTTACGGGACTAGACAAATATGAGCAGTTCTTC.